This T cell receptor beta chain is drawn from a study of T cell responses to AZD1222 COVID-19 vaccine. Points from the study as a whole: The breadth and depth of Spike-specific TCRs increased once two AZD1222 doses had been given. The reported proportion of spike-specific TCRs targeting unmutated variant regions was nearly half. Samples come after the peak T cell response, not at day 14.

The table came from immunoSEQ multiplex PCR; TCRdb's copy has only in-frame clones and leaves some out. In the table there are 110,000 to 150,000 clones, about 92% of which are singletons. Notes on this clone: Its antigen is currently unknown.

The CDR3 extends over 16 amino acids. V was trimmed by 6 bases and J by 1 base, leaving 19 bases between them. Germline loops: CDR1 SNHLY, CDR2 FYNNEI. The sample consisted of peripheral blood, taken after recovery from COVID-19. The clonotype comes from an adult who had recovered from COVID-19. J is TRBJ2-7 and V is TRBV2; possible D gene TRBD1, 6 bases. CDR3 loop: CASSRLGAGESYEQYF. The CDR3 nucleotides read TGTGCCAGCAGCCGCCTTGGGGCAGGGGAGTCCTACGAGCAGTACTTC.